This T cell receptor beta chain was recovered during a study of spatial heterogeneity in lung cancer. Study observations and caveats: Circulating ubiquitous expanded tumor TCRs were observed more frequently at resection than at follow-up.

Trimming removed 5 bases from V and 1 base from J; junction bases left unmatched: 6. Per the germline V gene, CDR1 is MNHEY and CDR2 is SVGEGT. The CDR3 is 17 residues long. Described time point: sample taken at primary tumor resection. Sequencing of whole RNA from tumor, nontumor lung or frozen PBMC involved no sorting. The donor group consisted of 72 patients who had untreated, early-stage non-small cell lung cancer. TCRdb recomputed calls from the 5' RACE reads with MiXCR, one row per CDR3 protein. The sample lists around 92,000 distinct CDR3 sequences; roughly 12% were seen once. As for this clonotype: What it binds is not known.

The origin of this receptor is a male donor with early-stage non-small cell lung cancer. Sequenced here: PBMCs, sampled at surgery. The genes are TRBV6-2 or TRBV6-3 and TRBJ2-1, with 12 bases that match TRBD2. The CDR3 DNA is TGTGCCAGCAGTCGACGGACTAGCGGGACTTCCTACAATGAGCAGTTCTTC. It is translated as CASSRRTSGTSYNEQFF.